Detailed here is one T cell receptor (beta chain). Its antigen remains unidentified. This record belongs to a study of T cells in localized non-small cell lung cancer. Whole-study results and caveats: Uninvolved nearby lung showed the greatest T cell clonality, exceeding that found in tumor. Sequencing, confined to only one tumor region, leaves heterogeneity possible. Higher blood T cell density went with longer overall survival.

Profiled with immunoSEQ multiplex PCR; TCRdb holds only in-frame clones, not every one. Of over 20,000 clones in the sample, around nine tenths were seen once. Germline CDR1 is SNHLY and CDR2 is FYNNEI. The V end lost 7 bases, the J end lost 0 bases, and 11 bases lay between the germline ends. This CDR3 region has 14 residues. The source is a woman aged 35 to 70 with stage I lung adenocarcinoma. The sample in question was peripheral blood, obtained before any cancer treatment. The chain links TRBV2 to TRBJ2-3; no reliable D call. The CDR3 region is CASNPGPSTDTQYF. The CDR3 region has the DNA TGTGCCAGCAACCCGGGCCCCAGCACAGATACGCAGTATTTT.